The 27 T cell receptor beta chains below come from one sample, sequenced in a study of Ad26.COV2.S vaccination and SARS-CoV-2 variants. The treatment: around 19 received Ad26.COV2.S at low or high dose, single or two shots; about 5 received placebo; per-sample allocation not given. At day 63 after the first vaccine or placebo injection, samples were drawn. The assay was immunoSEQ multiplex PCR, and TCRdb's table has in-frame clones only and misses some. Of about 440,000 clones in the sample, 90% were seen once. The sequencing used peripheral blood, collected in a trial of Ad26.COV2.S vaccine versus placebo. All receptors come from a person aged 18-60 years who received the Ad26.COV2.S COVID-19 vaccine or a placebo.

This sequence joins TRBV30 and TRBJ2-1; D unresolved. V was shortened by 0 bases and J by 5 bases, with 17 bases between the two germline ends. The CDR3 has 16 amino acids. Germline V gene sequence: CDR1 GTSNPN, CDR2 SVGIG (reference sequence). CDR3 nucleotide sequence: TGTGCCTGGAGTGTAGGGCCTAATAGGGCACACAATGAGCAGTTCTTC. Amino acids: CAWSVGPNRAHNEQFF. Full variable domain (outside the CDR3, taken from reference TRBV30 and TRBJ2-1): SQTIHQWPATLVQPVGSPLSLECTVEGTSNPNLYWYRQAAGRGLQLLFYSVGIGQISSEVPQNLSASRPQDRQFILSSKKLLLSDSGFYLCAWSVGPNRAHNEQFFGPGTRLTVL.

The gene calls are TRBV7-2 and TRBJ2-1, with D tentatively TRBD2 (6 bases). Germline-derived CDR1 and CDR2 are SGHTA and FQGNSA. Trimming stripped 1 base from V and 2 bases from J, with 12 bases between. The CDR3 has 16 residues. This CDR3 reads CASSLGGSGTYNEQFF. For the CDR3, the DNA is TGTGCCAGCAGCTTAGGAGGTAGCGGAACCTACAATGAGCAGTTCTTC.

The rearrangement joins TRBV28 to TRBJ1-5; weak D call: TRBD1 (5 bases). The V gene lost 2 bases and the J gene lost 2 bases, with 10 bases spanning the gap. CDR1 is MDHEN and CDR2 is SYDVKM in the germline V gene. The CDR3 covers 15 residues. CDR3 DNA sequence: TGTGCCAGCAGTTTAGGGGCGGCGGGCAATCAGCCCCAGCATTTT. It translates to CASSLGAAGNQPQHF.

The chain recombines TRBV19 with TRBJ1-1, with TRBD1 matching over 10 bases. The CDR3 runs to 15 residues. The ends lost 5 bases at V and 4 bases at J; junction bases unmatched: 7. Germline assignment: CDR1 LNHDA and CDR2 SQIVND (reference sequence). The CDR3 region has the DNA TGTGCCAGTAGTCCTACCGGGACAGGGGCCACTGAAGCTTTCTTT. Protein sequence: CASSPTGTGATEAFF.

The chain's CDR3 is CASSGETGATYEQYF. CDR3 nucleotide sequence: TGTGCCAGCAGCGGAGAGACAGGGGCGACCTACGAGCAGTACTTC. The chain uses TRBV9 and TRBJ2-7; 8 bases agree with TRBD1. This CDR3 comprises 15 residues. V lost 3 bases to trimming and J lost 2 bases; unmatched junction nucleotides: 7. From germline, CDR1 is SGDLS and CDR2 YYNGEE.

Remarks on this clone: Within the sample, other DNA sequences also encode this same CDR3. This chain links TRBV20-1 with TRBJ2-5; D remains unclear. Germline V gives CDR1 DFQATT, CDR2 SNEGSKA (reference sequence). CDR3 length: 10 residues. V was clipped by 1 base and J by 5 bases, with 2 bases between them. The DNA for the CDR3 is TGCAGTGCTAGAGGGGAGACCCAGTACTTC. It translates to CSARGETQYF.

V and J are TRBV6-6 and TRBJ2-7; D is unresolved. Trimming left V 5 bases short and J 4 bases short, with 9 bases between. CDR3 length equals 12 residues. Germline loops: CDR1 MNHNY, CDR2 SVGAGI (reference sequence). The CDR3 coding sequence is TGTGCCAGCAGTCGGAGAGAATACGAGCAGTACTTC. Protein sequence: CASSRREYEQYF.

The gene calls are TRBV7-3 and TRBJ1-6; D call uncertain. The CDR3 extends over 20 amino acids. CDR1 is SGHTA, CDR2 FQGTGA, per germline. V dropped 2 bases and J dropped 5 bases, with 25 bases sitting between them. The CDR3 bases are TGTGCCAGCAGCTTATCCGGGAGGTCGAACGGCGACCTGGATAATTCACCCCTCCACTTT. Translated, it gives CASSLSGRSNGDLDNSPLHF.

The chain uses TRBV7-9 and TRBJ1-4, with D possibly TRBD1 on 6 matching bases. Trimming left V 1 base short and J 5 bases short, with 11 bases between. From germline, CDR1 is SEHNR and CDR2 FQNEAQ (reference sequence). This CDR3 contains 15 residues. As DNA, the CDR3 is TGTGCCAGCAGCTTAGAAGGACAGAGGAATGAAAAACTGTTTTTT. It codes for CASSLEGQRNEKLFF. The full variable domain, with the rest looked up from reference TRBV7-9 and TRBJ1-4, is DTGVSQNPRHKITKRGQNVTFRCDPISEHNRLYWYRQTLGQGPEFLTYFQNEAQLEKSRLLSDRFSAERPKGSFSTLEIQRTEQGDSAMYLCASSLEGQRNEKLFFGSGTQLSVL.

The chain employs TRBV11-2 and TRBJ1-1; D is uncertain. This CDR3 region has 13 residues. CDR1 and CDR2 (germline): SGHAT, FQNNGV. The V gene lost 5 bases and the J gene lost 1 base, with 8 bases spanning the gap. CDR3 sequence (DNA): TGTGCCAGCAGCGTGATAAGGAACACTGAAGCTTTCTTT. It codes for CASSVIRNTEAFF.

This chain connects TRBV10-3 to TRBJ2-1; 13 nucleotides agree with TRBD2. The CDR3 totals 20 residues. Looked up from germline, CDR1 is ENHRY and CDR2 is SYGVKD. J was trimmed by 0 bases and V by 2 bases; bases with no gene match: 10. The CDR3 nucleotides read TGTGCCATCAGTGAGCCCACCCGACTAGCGGGGGGAAGCTCCTACAATGAGCAGTTCTTC. Translating gives CAISEPTRLAGGSSYNEQFF.

The V and J genes are TRBV27 and TRBJ1-5; no reliable D call. There are 15 residues in the CDR3. The ends were cut back, 5 bases at V and 0 bases at J, with 11 bases in the middle. CDR1 and CDR2 from the germline V gene are MNHEY and SMNVEV (reference sequence). CDR3 protein: CASSVSPYSNQPQHF. CDR3 bases: TGTGCCAGCAGTGTGAGTCCTTATAGCAATCAGCCCCAGCATTTT.

The chain joins TRBV4-3 to TRBJ1-2, with no clear D. CDR1 is LGHNA and CDR2 is YSLEER in the germline V gene. The CDR3 is 13 residues long. The V and J ends lost 4 bases and 5 bases respectively, with 11 bases between them. CDR3 loop: CASSPTRLYGYTF. CDR3 in DNA: TGCGCCAGCAGCCCCACCAGACTTTATGGCTACACCTTC.

The chain recombines TRBV7-3 with TRBJ2-5; perhaps TRBD2 as D (5 bases). Germline V gene sequence: CDR1 SGHTA, CDR2 FQGTGA. V was pared by 5 bases and J by 5 bases, with 12 bases between. This CDR3 spans 13 amino acids. The DNA of the CDR3 is TGTGCCAGCAGCCCCAGGACGGGGGAGACCCAGTACTTC. Translating it yields CASSPRTGETQYF.

The V call is TRBV27, the J call TRBJ2-3, with 10 bases aligning to TRBD2. The CDR3 extends over 16 amino acids. Germline loops: CDR1 MNHEY, CDR2 SMNVEV (reference sequence). J was trimmed by 4 bases and V by 6 bases; bases with no gene match: 10. The CDR3, as DNA: TGTGCCAGCAGCCCCGGACTAGCGGTCTCCCCAGATACGCAGTATTTT. This sequence encodes CASSPGLAVSPDTQYF.

V and J are TRBV7-2 and TRBJ1-1; no definite D call. The V and J ends lost 4 bases and 5 bases respectively, with 17 bases between them. The CDR3 length is 15 residues. Looked up from germline, CDR1 is SGHTA and CDR2 is FQGNSA. CDR3 nucleotide sequence: TGTGCCAGCAGCTCAAGGCGACGGGGAAAAACTGAAGCTTTCTTT. Protein sequence: CASSSRRRGKTEAFF.

The chain couples TRBV24-1 to TRBJ1-2, with D perhaps TRBD1 (5 bases). The V gene's germline CDR1 is KGHDR and CDR2 SFDVKD. V was trimmed by 3 bases and J by 8 bases, leaving 15 bases between them. This CDR3 spans 14 amino acids. CDR3 bases: TGTGCCACCAGTGATCCGCGGGGACCCGAGGGCTACACCTTC. Translated, it gives CATSDPRGPEGYTF.

This chain links TRBV18 with TRBJ1-1, with no clear D. Per the germline V gene, CDR1 is KGHSH and CDR2 is LQKENI. V lost 5 bases and J 0 bases, leaving 7 bases between the germline ends. The length of the CDR3 is 13 residues. The CDR3 region has the DNA TGTGCCAGCTCAGGAGGCATGAACACTGAAGCTTTCTTT. This codes for CASSGGMNTEAFF.

V gene TRBV6-4 combines with J gene TRBJ2-1; D might be TRBD1 (6 bases). This CDR3 contains 13 residues. Germline V gene data show CDR1 as MRHNA and CDR2 as SNTAGT. The CDR3 sequence is CVGGHPPYNEQFF. DNA for the CDR3: TGTGTAGGGGGACATCCACCCTACAATGAGCAGTTCTTC.

The V call is TRBV6-5, the J call TRBJ2-7, with 7 bases aligning to TRBD1. The CDR3 has 14 amino acids. CDR1 and CDR2 (germline): MNHEY, SVGAGI. Trimming at V came to 2 bases and at J to 1 base, leaving 2 bases not matched to a gene. CDR3 residues: CASSYGTESYEQYF. DNA for the CDR3: TGTGCCAGCAGTTACGGGACAGAGTCCTACGAGCAGTACTTC.

This clone was counted a single time. A junction boundary mismatches the germline segment, possibly from a read error. J is TRBJ2-7 and V is TRBV4-2, with TRBD2 matching 7 bases. CDR3 length: 9 residues. Germline V CDR1 and CDR2: LGHNA, YNFKEQ. CDR3 DNA sequence: TGTGCCAGCAGCCGGCGGGAGAATTTC. It is translated as CASSRRENF.

The CDR3 nucleotides are TGTGCCAGCAGTGGAGGGTTGGACATTCAGTACTTC. It translates to CASSGGLDIQYF. This chain links TRBV2 with TRBJ2-4, with D possibly TRBD2 on 5 matching bases. Trimming pared 4 bases from V and 8 bases from J, leaving 9 bases between. The CDR3 runs to 12 residues. The germline CDR1 and CDR2 sequences are SNHLY and FYNNEI.

This clone was detected only once. Compared with germline, one end of the junction differs, possibly owing to a read error. The V call is TRBV6-1, the J call TRBJ2-6; D is possibly TRBD1 (6 bases). The CDR3 consists of 17 residues. Germline V gene lookup returns CDR1 MNHNS and CDR2 SASEGT. In DNA, the CDR3 is TGTGCCAGTAGTGAGCATAAAGGGGGCTCTGGGGCCAACGTCCTGACTTTC. Translating it yields CASSEHKGGSGANVLTF.

This chain connects TRBV6-2 or TRBV6-3 to TRBJ1-5; D gene unclear. CDR3 length equals 13 residues. Germline lookup yields CDR1 MNHEY and CDR2 SVGEGT. Trimming shortened V by 7 bases and J by 2 bases, and 9 bases separated the two germline ends. For the CDR3, the DNA is TGTGCCAGCACCCCGCAGCGCAATCAGCCCCAGCATTTT. Translating gives CASTPQRNQPQHF.

The chain combines TRBV7-8 with TRBJ2-3; maybe TRBD1 (6 bases). Per germline, CDR1 SGHVS and CDR2 FQNEAQ. The CDR3 covers 16 residues. The V end was cut by 8 bases, the J end by 2 bases, with 20 bases between. CDR3 in amino acids: CASLGTPPAHTDTQYF. The CDR3 DNA reads TGTGCCAGCCTAGGGACACCACCCGCCCACACAGATACGCAGTATTTT.

Turning to this clone: Other DNA sequences within the sample encode an identical CDR3. V usage is TRBV28 and J usage is TRBJ2-3, with TRBD2 matching 13 bases. The germline CDR1 and CDR2 sequences are MDHEN and SYDVKM. CDR3 length: 16 amino acids. The J segment lost 3 bases and the V segment lost 4 bases, leaving 4 bases of the junction unmatched. Written as DNA, the CDR3 is TGTGCCAGCAGTTCCTGGACTAGCGGGAGTACAGATACGCAGTATTTT. Protein product: CASSSWTSGSTDTQYF.

The chain is built from TRBV3-1 (or the pseudogene TRBV3-2) and TRBJ2-1; 7 bases agree with TRBD1. Unmatched junction bases numbered 19, after V lost 2 bases and J lost 9 bases. CDR1 is LGHDT, CDR2 YNNKEL, per germline (reference sequence). The CDR3 runs 18 residues. The DNA for the CDR3 is TGTGCCAGCAGCCAAAAGGACAGGCCCGGGATCGAGGGCACTGAGCAGTTCTTC. Translation gives CASSQKDRPGIEGTEQFF.